The source of this TCR beta chain is a study of OX40 agonist ivuxolimab in advanced cancers. Regarding the research as a whole: Ivuxolimab was an agonistic, fully human IgG2 monoclonal antibody directed against OX40 (CD134), a costimulatory receptor. Intravenous ivuxolimab was administered to patients every 2 weeks at six dose levels: 0.01, 0.1, 0.3, 1.5, 3 and 10 mg/kg. Of the 50 or so patients in dose escalation, about 20 had hepatocellular carcinoma, about 15 had melanoma, 9 had renal cell carcinoma and 9 had head and neck cancer. In the dose-escalation cohort, approximately 83% of patients were male, and the mean age was roughly 60 years with a range of about 20 to 90. Patients were allowed to have had prior anti-PD-1, anti-PD-L1 or anti-CTLA-4 therapy, and around two fifths of the dose-escalation patients had been treated with checkpoint inhibitors. Partial responses occurred in three dose-escalation patients, of whom one had hepatocellular carcinoma and two had cutaneous melanoma. The point of sequencing TCRbeta in the periphery was to test whether ivuxolimab changed TCR sequence diversity and drove clonal T-cell expansion. The paper describes the monotherapy dose-escalation part (N of about 52 patients) of the phase I trial of ivuxolimab.

The trial excluded patients who had a history of autoimmune disease or who were on systemic immunosuppression. Peripheral blood for TCR sequencing was drawn from every dose cohort at baseline, at cycle 4 day 1 and at cycle 7 day 1. Samples came from an open-label, multicenter, first-in-human phase I dose-escalation trial of ivuxolimab. Adults with locally advanced or metastatic melanoma, renal cell, hepatocellular, or head and neck squamous cell carcinoma were enrolled in the trial. Before TCR sequencing, CD4+ T cells and CD8+ T cells from peripheral blood were sorted into separate populations. Genomic DNA was extracted from sorted cells for sequencing of the TCRbeta CDR3 region. The immunoSEQ Assay was used for sequencing of TCRbeta CDR3 regions. Sourced from immuneACCESS, this table was stored by TCRdb with only in-frame sequences that have V and J called. A share of the clones is absent; for the studies checked, an unresolved V gene accounts for under half, and the remainder has no known explanation. The sample data list around 80,000 clones, and 88% of these were observed just once. The top ten clones comprise 0.75% to 0.95% of the sample.

Trimming takes 5 bases off V and 1 base off J; junction bases not matched to a gene: 13. Per the germline V gene, MDHEN is the CDR1 and SYDVKM is the CDR2. Reading from cysteine to phenylalanine, the CDR3 counts 18 amino acids. Only the CDR3 region is kept as DNA, spanning 54 bases read in frame from base 1. Regarding this clone: Its antigen target is currently unknown. Base qualities are not at hand, and no much larger clone is one base apart.

Results the study describes overall, beyond this receptor: At doses of 0.1 to 3.0 mg/kg, clonal expansion of both CD4+ and CD8+ blood T cells was observed from baseline to week 6. Low levels of normalized T-cell clonal expansion were also shown by some nonresponding patients. On average, CD8+ T cells showed more expanded clones than CD4+ T cells after ivuxolimab. Antigen specificity was not determined for the clonally expanded peripheral T cells. In partial responders in the 0.1-3.0 mg/kg groups, normalized peripheral clonal expansion was found to be among the lowest, especially among CD8+ T cells.

The chain joins TRBV28 to TRBJ2-4, with 8 central nucleotides matching TRBD2. The sequenced sample was CD4+ or CD8+ T cells sorted from blood, obtained in a trial of the OX40 agonist ivuxolimab. This clonotype was obtained from an adult with an advanced solid tumor such as melanoma, head and neck, liver or kidney cancer. The DNA sequence follows: TGTGCCAGCAGTCCCCCCCTCGGGACTAGTCAGGCCAAAAACATTCAGTACTTC. The translation is CASSPPLGTSQAKNIQYF.